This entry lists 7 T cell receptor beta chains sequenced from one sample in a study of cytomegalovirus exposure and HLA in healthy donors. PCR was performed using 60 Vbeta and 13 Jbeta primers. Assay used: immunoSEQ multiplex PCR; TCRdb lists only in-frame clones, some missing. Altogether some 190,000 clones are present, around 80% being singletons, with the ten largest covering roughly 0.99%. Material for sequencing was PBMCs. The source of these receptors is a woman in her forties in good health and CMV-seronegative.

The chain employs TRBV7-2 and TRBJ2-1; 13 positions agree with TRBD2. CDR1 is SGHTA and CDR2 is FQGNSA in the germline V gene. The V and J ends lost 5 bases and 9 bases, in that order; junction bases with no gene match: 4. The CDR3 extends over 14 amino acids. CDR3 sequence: CASSPRTSGGEQFF. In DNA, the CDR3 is TGTGCCAGCAGCCCAAGGACTAGCGGGGGTGAGCAGTTCTTC.

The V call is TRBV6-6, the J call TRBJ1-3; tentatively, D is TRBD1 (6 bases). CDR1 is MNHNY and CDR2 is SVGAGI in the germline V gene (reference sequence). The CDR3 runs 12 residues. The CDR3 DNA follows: TGTGCGGCGGGGGGCAACGGAAACACCATATATTTT. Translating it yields CAAGGNGNTIYF.

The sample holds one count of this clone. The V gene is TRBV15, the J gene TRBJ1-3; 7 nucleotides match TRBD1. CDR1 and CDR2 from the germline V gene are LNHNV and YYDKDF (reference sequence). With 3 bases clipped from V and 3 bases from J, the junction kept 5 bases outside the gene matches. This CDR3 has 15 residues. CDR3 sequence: CATSSDRASGNTIYF. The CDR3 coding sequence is TGTGCCACCAGCAGCGACAGGGCAAGTGGAAACACCATATATTTT.

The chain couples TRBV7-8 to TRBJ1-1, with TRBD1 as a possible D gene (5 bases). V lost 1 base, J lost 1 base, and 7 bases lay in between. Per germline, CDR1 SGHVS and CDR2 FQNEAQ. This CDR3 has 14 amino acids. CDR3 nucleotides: TGTGCCAGCAGCTTAGTCACAGGGAACACTGAAGCTTTCTTT. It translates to CASSLVTGNTEAFF.

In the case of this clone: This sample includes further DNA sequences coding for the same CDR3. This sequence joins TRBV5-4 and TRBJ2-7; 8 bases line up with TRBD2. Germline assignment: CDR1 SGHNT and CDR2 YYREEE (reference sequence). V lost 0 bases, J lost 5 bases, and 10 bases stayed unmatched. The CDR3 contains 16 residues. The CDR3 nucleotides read TGTGCCAGCAGCTTGGCGTCAAGCGCGGGAGGCGACGAGCAGTACTTC. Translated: CASSLASSAGGDEQYF.

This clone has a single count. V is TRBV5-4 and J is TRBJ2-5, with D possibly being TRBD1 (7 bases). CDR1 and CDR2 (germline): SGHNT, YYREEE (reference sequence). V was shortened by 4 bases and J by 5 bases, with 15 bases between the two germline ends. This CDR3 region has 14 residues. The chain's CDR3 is CASSIQGTFETQYF. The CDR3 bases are TGTGCCAGCAGCATACAGGGGACTTTTGAGACCCAGTACTTC.

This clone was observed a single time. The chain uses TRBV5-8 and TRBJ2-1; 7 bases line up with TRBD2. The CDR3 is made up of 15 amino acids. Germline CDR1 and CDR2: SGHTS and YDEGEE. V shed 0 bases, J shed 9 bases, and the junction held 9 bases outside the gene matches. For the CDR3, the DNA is TGTGCCAGCAGCTTGGCCGGTATGAGCGGGACTGAGCAGTTCTTC. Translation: CASSLAGMSGTEQFF. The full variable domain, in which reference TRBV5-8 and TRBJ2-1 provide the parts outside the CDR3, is EAGVTQSPTHLIKTRGQQATLRCSPISGHTSVYWYQQALGLGLQFLLWYDEGEERNRGNFPPRFSGRQFPNYSSELNVNALELEDSALYLCASSLAGMSGTEQFFGPGTRLTVL.